What follows are 30 T cell receptor beta chains derived from one specimen sequenced in a study of breast tumors, draining lymph nodes, adjacent tissues. TCRdb re-called the multiplex PCR reads with MiXCR, one entry per CDR3 protein. The repertoire holds under 300,000 distinct CDR3 sequences, 30% to 35% seen once, with about 3.3% in the top ten. The lymph nodes were axillary draining lymph nodes from breast cancer patients. What was sequenced was axillary lymph node tissue. These receptors came from a female donor with breast cancer. Some clones in this sample may be carry-over from other donors' samples.

This clonotype was found many times. An end of the junction differs from the germline gene, which may be a read error. The chain employs TRBV7-2 and TRBJ1-2; 9 positions agree with TRBD1. CDR1 and CDR2 (germline): SGHTA, FQGNSA. The CDR3 totals 15 residues. The CDR3 sequence is CASSDTGGSNYGYPF. The CDR3, as DNA: TGTGCCAGCAGCGACACAGGGGGCTCTAACTATGGCTACCCCTTC. Together with reference TRBV7-2 and TRBJ1-2, the CDR3 gives the full variable domain: GAGVSQSPSNKVTEKGKDVELRCDPISGHTALYWYRQSLGQGLEFLIYFQGNSAPDKSGLPSDRFSAERTGGSVSTLTIQRTQQEDSAVYLCASSDTGGSNYGYPFGSGTRLTVV.

In its sample, this clonotype was seen a few times. The V gene is TRBV7-8, the J gene TRBJ1-1; the match to TRBD1 covers 10 bases. Germline V lookup: CDR1 SGHVS, CDR2 FQNEAQ. Trimming cost V 8 bases and J 5 bases; bases outside gene matches: 2. The length of the CDR3 is 12 residues. The chain's CDR3 is CASGTGVTEAFF. In DNA, the CDR3 is TGTGCCAGCGGGACAGGGGTAACTGAAGCTTTCTTT. The variable domain in full, completed from reference TRBV7-8 and TRBJ1-1, reads GAGVSQSPRYKVAKRGQDVALRCDPISGHVSLFWYQQALGQGPEFLTYFQNEAQLDKSGLPSDRFFAERPEGSVSTLKIQRTQQEDSAVYLCASGTGVTEAFFGQGTRLTVV.

J is TRBJ1-4 and V is TRBV20-1; the match to TRBD1 covers 8 bases. V was clipped by 6 bases and J by 7 bases; unmatched bases: 4. CDR3 length equals 12 residues. The germline CDR1 and CDR2 sequences are DFQATT and SNEGSKA (reference sequence). The CDR3 here is CSATGTGEKLFF. Written as DNA, the CDR3 is TGCAGTGCCACCGGGACAGGTGAAAAACTGTTTTTT.

The chain employs TRBV12-3 or TRBV12-4 and TRBJ1-5; 10 bases line up with TRBD1. After removal of 6 bases from V and 5 bases from J, the junction contained 7 bases not matched to a gene. CDR3 size: 15 residues. CDR3 residues: CASRPRQGADQPQHF. CDR3 sequence (DNA): TGTGCCAGCAGACCTAGACAGGGGGCCGATCAGCCCCAGCATTTT.

This sequence joins TRBV20-1 and TRBJ2-1, with 16 bases matching TRBD2. The germline gives CDR1 DFQATT, CDR2 SNEGSKA (reference sequence). The CDR3 is 16 residues long. Losses at the gene ends were 3 bases for V and 2 bases for J; bases not matched to a gene: 1. The CDR3 bases are TGCAGTGCTAGCGGGACTAGCGGGGGGGCCTACAATGAGCAGTTCTTC. Amino acids: CSASGTSGGAYNEQFF.

The chain links TRBV11-2 to TRBJ2-7; possible D gene TRBD2, 5 bases. Trimming removed 1 base at V and 7 bases at J, with 20 bases between. This CDR3 region has 16 residues. Looked up from germline, CDR1 is SGHAT and CDR2 is FQNNGV. This CDR3 reads CASSLGRSSLSDEQYF. The CDR3 nucleotides are TGTGCCAGCAGCTTAGGACGGTCTAGCCTTTCAGATGAGCAGTACTTC.

This clonotype was seen ten or more times. The CDR3 sequence is CATSDPGLLNEQFF. The CDR3 region has the DNA TGTGCCACCAGTGACCCCGGGCTTTTGAATGAGCAGTTCTTC. This chain connects TRBV24-1 to TRBJ2-1, with unresolved D. The germline V and J ends were trimmed by 4 bases and 7 bases, with 13 bases remaining between them. Germline assignment: CDR1 KGHDR and CDR2 SFDVKD. CDR3 size: 14 residues.

This clonotype was found many times. This chain uses TRBV10-3 with TRBJ2-2, with D tentatively TRBD2 (6 bases). From germline, CDR1 is ENHRY and CDR2 SYGVKD. The CDR3 extends over 14 amino acids. V shed 6 bases and J shed 2 bases, with 10 bases lying between them. The CDR3: CAIRWDSNTGELFF. Here the CDR3 DNA reads TGTGCCATCAGATGGGACTCCAACACCGGGGAGCTGTTTTTT.

The rearrangement links TRBV28 to TRBJ1-5; D uncertain. This CDR3 is 13 amino acids long. V dropped 1 base and J dropped 7 bases, with 8 bases sitting between them. In germline, CDR1 is MDHEN, CDR2 SYDVKM. CDR3 amino acids: CASSLYSDQPQHF. The CDR3 region has the DNA TGTGCCAGCAGTTTATATTCTGACCAGCCCCAGCATTTT.

This chain joins TRBV6-1 and TRBJ2-7, with D hard to call. The CDR3 runs 15 residues. Between the trimmed V and J ends, which lost 1 base and 1 base, there was a span of 11 bases. Germline assignment: CDR1 MNHNS and CDR2 SASEGT. CDR3 nucleotide sequence: TGTGCCAGCAGTGAAGGTGGGCTAGTTTCCTACGAGCAGTACTTC. Encoded protein: CASSEGGLVSYEQYF.

This clonotype appeared many times. The chain employs TRBV11-3 and TRBJ2-3; tentative D call: TRBD2 (6 bases). The CDR3 runs 18 residues. Looked up from germline, CDR1 is SGHNT and CDR2 is YENEEA. The V gene lost 4 bases and the J gene lost 1 base, with 21 bases spanning the gap. CDR3 loop: CASSSRLGGGGGTDTQYF. The CDR3 DNA is TGTGCCAGCAGCTCCCGACTGGGGGGAGGTGGCGGCACAGATACGCAGTATTTT.

This clonotype was counted ten times or more. The rearrangement links TRBV7-9 to TRBJ2-7; 9 positions agree with TRBD1. The J segment lost 4 bases and the V segment lost 2 bases, leaving 9 bases of the junction unmatched. The germline gives CDR1 SEHNR, CDR2 FQNEAQ (reference sequence). The CDR3 is made up of 16 amino acids. The DNA of the CDR3 is TGTGCCAGCAGCTTAATTCCGGGACAGGGAATTTACGAGCAGTACTTC. Translated: CASSLIPGQGIYEQYF.

This clonotype came up a few times. This chain uses TRBV5-4 with TRBJ2-1; the match to TRBD2 covers 9 bases. Germline V gene sequence: CDR1 SGHNT, CDR2 YYREEE (reference sequence). With V trimmed by 0 bases and J by 16 bases, 11 bases remained unmatched. The CDR3 has 14 residues. The CDR3 protein is CASSLVGGGRGEFF. In DNA, the CDR3 is TGTGCCAGCAGCTTGGTGGGAGGCGGGAGGGGTGAATTCTTC.

The V call is TRBV12-5, the J call TRBJ2-2, with D possibly being TRBD1 (6 bases). The CDR3 contains 13 residues. Germline CDR1 and CDR2: LGHNT and FRNRAP. The ends were cut back, 7 bases at V and 5 bases at J, with 11 bases in the middle. CDR3 DNA: TGTGCTAGTGCCGCAGGGGTGACCGGGGAGCTGTTTTTT. This encodes CASAAGVTGELFF.

This clonotype was counted many times. This chain joins TRBV19 and TRBJ1-6; 8 bases agree with TRBD1. V shed 3 bases, J shed 5 bases, and the junction held 9 bases outside the gene matches. CDR1 and CDR2 from the germline V gene are LNHDA and SQIVND (reference sequence). The CDR3 runs to 17 residues. The CDR3 nucleotides are TGTGCCAGTAGTATGAAAGGGGCGACAGGGGATAATTCACCCCTCCACTTT. It encodes CASSMKGATGDNSPLHF.

The rearrangement joins TRBV29-1 to TRBJ1-4; D perhaps matches TRBD1 (5 bases). The CDR3 runs to 11 residues. Germline assignment: CDR1 SQVTM and CDR2 ANQGSEA. V dropped 5 bases and J dropped 8 bases, with 9 bases sitting between them. DNA of the CDR3: TGCAGCGTTCTGGGGGGGGAAAAACTGTTTTTT. Its translation is CSVLGGEKLFF.

In the case of this clonotype: This may arise from a read error, as a much more abundant clone is one base away. The J gene is TRBJ2-2, the V gene TRBV20-1; 7 bases line up with TRBD1. The germline V gene encodes CDR1 DFQATT and CDR2 SNEGSKA (reference sequence). This CDR3 has 13 residues. The CDR3 spells CSATTGSPGALFF. The CDR3 DNA reads TGCAGCGCCACGACAGGGTCCCCCGGGGCGCTGTTTTTT.

This clonotype was picked up many times. The chain employs TRBV5-4 and TRBJ2-7, with D perhaps TRBD1 (6 bases). The CDR3 is 15 amino acids. Trimming left V 4 bases short and J 2 bases short, with 16 bases between. Germline-derived CDR1 and CDR2 are SGHNT and YYREEE (reference sequence). The CDR3 sequence is CASSRRGTRAYEQYF. The CDR3 DNA is TGTGCCAGCAGCCGCCGAGGGACAAGGGCCTACGAGCAGTACTTC.

Remarks on this clonotype: It is unclear where the CDR3 begins or ends on the DNA, so no DNA is shown, and the CDR3 is as TCRdb lists it. V usage is TRBV5-1 and J usage is TRBJ1-2; the table's TRBD1 call for D was not verified on the DNA. The CDR3 has 20 residues if both end residues are counted. The germline V gene encodes CDR1 SGHRS and CDR2 YFSETQ. CDR3 sequence: CDSSFYICSARPLDSLGYTF.

The chain employs TRBV2 and TRBJ2-1; TRBD1 might be the D (5 bases). CDR1 SNHLY and CDR2 FYNNEI come from the germline V gene. The CDR3 has 11 residues. V lost 3 bases to trimming and J lost 9 bases, with 6 bases between them. The CDR3 DNA reads as TGTGCCAGCAGTGATAGGGGTGAGCAGTTCTTC. Translated, it gives CASSDRGEQFF.

This clonotype was counted many times. The chain recombines TRBV7-3 with TRBJ2-1; 7 bases fit TRBD2. The CDR3 contains 15 residues. The junction had 10 bases not matched to a gene; V was cut back by 5 bases and J by 6 bases. The V gene's germline CDR1 is SGHTA and CDR2 FQGTGA. CDR3 in amino acids: CASSASPAGANEQFF. CDR3 nucleotides: TGTGCCAGCAGCGCAAGTCCTGCGGGAGCCAATGAGCAGTTCTTC.

This clonotype was recorded at least ten times. The CDR3 loop reads CSAGDRGFGNTIYF. In nucleotides, the CDR3 is TGCAGTGCTGGGGACAGGGGTTTTGGAAACACCATATATTTT. This rearrangement joins TRBV20-1 to TRBJ1-3; the match to TRBD1 covers 10 bases. Germline V gene sequence: CDR1 DFQATT, CDR2 SNEGSKA (reference sequence). This CDR3 is 14 amino acids long. V trimming: 5 bases; J trimming: 3 bases; junction bases outside the gene matches: 4.

This clonotype was seen many times. The genes are TRBV7-9 and TRBJ1-2; D is uncertain. V lost 0 bases and J 10 bases, leaving 9 bases between the germline ends. This CDR3 has 12 residues. Germline loops: CDR1 SEHNR, CDR2 FQNEAQ (reference sequence). CDR3 sequence reads: CASSLANADYTF. Here the CDR3 DNA reads TGTGCCAGCAGCTTAGCGAACGCAGACTACACCTTC. Complete variable domain (other parts from reference TRBV7-9 and TRBJ1-2): DTGVSQNPRHKITKRGQNVTFRCDPISEHNRLYWYRQTLGQGPEFLTYFQNEAQLEKSRLLSDRFSAERPKGSFSTLEIQRTEQGDSAMYLCASSLANADYTFGSGTRLTVV.

This clonotype was counted between two and nine times. Just one base apart from a much larger clone, this may be a read error. A read error is likely, as this CDR3 ends without the conserved phenylalanine or tryptophan. The V and J genes are TRBV6-4 and TRBJ2-2, with D perhaps TRBD1 (6 bases). Germline V gene sequence: CDR1 MRHNA, CDR2 SNTAGT. Between the trimmed V and J ends, which lost 3 bases and 6 bases, there was a span of 8 bases. The CDR3 is 13 residues long. In nucleotides, the CDR3 is TGTGCCAGCAGTGATCCAGGGGCCGGGGAGCTGTTTTCT. Translated, it gives CASSDPGAGELFS.

A remark on this clonotype: A read error may produce the germline difference seen at one junction end. The rearrangement links TRBV20-1 to TRBJ2-2, with D perhaps TRBD1 (6 bases). CDR1 and CDR2 from the germline V gene are DFQATT and SNEGSKA (reference sequence). The CDR3 is made up of 14 amino acids. CDR3 sequence reads: CSARERQDTGELSW. For the CDR3, the DNA is TGCAGTGCTAGAGAGCGACAGGACACCGGGGAGCTGTCTTGG.

This clonotype was seen many times. The chain combines TRBV7-2 with TRBJ2-1; D remains ambiguous. Germline V gene data show CDR1 as SGHTA and CDR2 as FQGNSA. The CDR3 extends over 13 amino acids. With 4 bases removed from V and 7 bases from J, the gap between germline ends came to 11 bases. The CDR3 DNA reads as TGTGCCAGCAGCTCGGGTGGGTGGAATGAGCAGTTCTTC. This codes for CASSSGGWNEQFF.

With respect to this clonotype: Given the absence of the conserved phenylalanine or tryptophan at the CDR3 end, a read error is likely. The chain has TRBV5-1 and TRBJ2-5, with D perhaps TRBD1 (6 bases). From germline, CDR1 is SGHRS and CDR2 YFSETQ. V was shortened by 4 bases and J by 8 bases, with 12 bases between the two germline ends. This CDR3 has 12 residues. As DNA, the CDR3 is TGCGCCAGCAGCCCCGGGGACACAACCCAGTACCTC. It codes for CASSPGDTTQYL.

There are many counts of this clonotype. V is TRBV11-2 and J is TRBJ2-1; D is perhaps TRBD2 (6 bases). CDR1 is SGHAT and CDR2 is FQNNGV in the germline V gene. V was clipped by 5 bases and J by 0 bases, with 11 bases between them. This CDR3 is 15 amino acids long. CDR3 residues: CASSAGLSSYNEQFF. The CDR3 nucleotides are TGTGCCAGCAGCGCGGGACTCAGCTCCTACAATGAGCAGTTCTTC. Variable domain in full (rest from reference TRBV11-2 and TRBJ2-1): EAGVAQSPRYKIIEKRQSVAFWCNPISGHATLYWYQQILGQGPKLLIQFQNNGVVDDSQLPKDRFSAERLKGVDSTLKIQPAKLEDSAVYLCASSAGLSSYNEQFFGPGTRLTVL.

This clonotype was seen more than once but under ten times. This likely comes from a read error, as the CDR3 has no conserved phenylalanine or tryptophan at its end. The V call is TRBV7-9, the J call TRBJ2-3; D is unclear. CDR3 length equals 14 residues. The germline CDR1 and CDR2 sequences are SEHNR and FQNEAQ (reference sequence). With 1 base removed from V and 4 bases from J, the gap between germline ends came to 9 bases. The CDR3 region has the DNA TGTGCCAGCAGCTTAGGGGGTGGGGCAGATACGCAGTATCTT. Its protein is CASSLGGGADTQYL.

This clonotype was seen at least ten times. The chain employs TRBV5-1 and TRBJ2-3; TRBD2 matches 8 bases. V trimming: 4 bases; J trimming: 1 base; junction bases outside the gene matches: 5. CDR3 length equals 15 residues. CDR1 is SGHRS, CDR2 YFSETQ, per germline. CDR3 coding DNA: TGCGCCAGCAGCACAGCGGGAGTTGGCACAGATACGCAGTATTTT. Its translation: CASSTAGVGTDTQYF. Variable domain in full (rest from reference TRBV5-1 and TRBJ2-3): KAGVTQTPRYLIKTRGQQVTLSCSPISGHRSVSWYQQTPGQGLQFLFEYFSETQRNKGNFPGRFSGRQFSNSRSEMNVSTLELGDSALYLCASSTAGVGTDTQYFGPGTRLTVL.